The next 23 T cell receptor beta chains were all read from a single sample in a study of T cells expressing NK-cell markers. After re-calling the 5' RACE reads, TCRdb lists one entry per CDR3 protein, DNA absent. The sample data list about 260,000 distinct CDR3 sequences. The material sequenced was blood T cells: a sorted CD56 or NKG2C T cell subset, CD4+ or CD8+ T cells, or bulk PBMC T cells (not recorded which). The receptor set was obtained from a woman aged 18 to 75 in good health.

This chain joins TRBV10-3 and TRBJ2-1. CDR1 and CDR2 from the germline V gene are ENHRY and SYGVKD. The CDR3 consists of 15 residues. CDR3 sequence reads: CAISRPAATYNEQFF.

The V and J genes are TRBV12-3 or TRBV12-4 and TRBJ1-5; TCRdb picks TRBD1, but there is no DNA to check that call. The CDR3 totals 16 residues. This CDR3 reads CASSPTGFTGNQPQHF.

The chain's CDR3 is CASRMRARYGYTF. This chain uses TRBV6-1 with TRBJ1-2. The CDR3 runs 13 residues. Germline V gives CDR1 MNHNS, CDR2 SASEGT.

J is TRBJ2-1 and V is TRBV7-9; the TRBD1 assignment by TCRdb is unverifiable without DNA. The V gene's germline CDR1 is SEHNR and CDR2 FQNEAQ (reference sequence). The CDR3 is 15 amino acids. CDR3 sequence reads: CASSLGTGVANEQFF. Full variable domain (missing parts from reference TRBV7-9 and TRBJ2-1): DTGVSQNPRHKITKRGQNVTFRCDPISEHNRLYWYRQTLGQGPEFLTYFQNEAQLEKSRLLSDRFSAERPKGSFSTLEIQRTEQGDSAMYLCASSLGTGVANEQFFGPGTRLTVL.

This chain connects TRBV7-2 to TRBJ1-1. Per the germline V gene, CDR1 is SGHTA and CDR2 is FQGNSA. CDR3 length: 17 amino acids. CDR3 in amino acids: CASSLASGGLGNTEAFF. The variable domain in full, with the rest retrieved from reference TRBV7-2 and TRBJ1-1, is GAGVSQSPSNKVTEKGKDVELRCDPISGHTALYWYRQSLGQGLEFLIYFQGNSAPDKSGLPSDRFSAERTGGSVSTLTIQRTQQEDSAVYLCASSLASGGLGNTEAFFGQGTRLTVV.

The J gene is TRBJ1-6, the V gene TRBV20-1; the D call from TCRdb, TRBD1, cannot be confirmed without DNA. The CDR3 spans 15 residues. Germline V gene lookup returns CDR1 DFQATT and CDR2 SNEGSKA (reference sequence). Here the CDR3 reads CSARYRAVEDSPLHF.

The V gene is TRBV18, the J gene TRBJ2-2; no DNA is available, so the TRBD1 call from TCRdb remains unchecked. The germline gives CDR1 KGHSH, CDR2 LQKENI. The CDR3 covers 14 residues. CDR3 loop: CASSPLAGTGSCFF. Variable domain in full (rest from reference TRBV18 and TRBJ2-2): NAGVMQNPRHLVRRRGQEARLRCSPMKGHSHVYWYRQLPEEGLKFMVYLQKENIIDESGMPKERFSAEFPKEGPSILRIQQVVRGDSAAYFCASSPLAGTGSCFFGEGSRLTVL.

CDR3 sequence: CAWLGQVDGEQYF. The gene calls are TRBV30 and TRBJ2-7; there is no DNA to check the TCRdb D call of TRBD1. Looked up from germline, CDR1 is GTSNPN and CDR2 is SVGIG (reference sequence). There are 13 residues in the CDR3.

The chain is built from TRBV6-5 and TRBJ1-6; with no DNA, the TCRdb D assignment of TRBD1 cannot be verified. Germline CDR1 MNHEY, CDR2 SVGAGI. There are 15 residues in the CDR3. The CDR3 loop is CASSLRTPRDSPLHF.

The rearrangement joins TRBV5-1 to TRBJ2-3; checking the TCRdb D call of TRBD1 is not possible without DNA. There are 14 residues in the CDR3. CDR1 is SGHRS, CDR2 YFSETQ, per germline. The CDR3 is CASSPGTPGDTQYF.

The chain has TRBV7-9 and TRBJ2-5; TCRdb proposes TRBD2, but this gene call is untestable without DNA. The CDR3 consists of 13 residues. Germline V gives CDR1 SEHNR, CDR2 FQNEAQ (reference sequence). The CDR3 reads CASSRGLEGTQYF.

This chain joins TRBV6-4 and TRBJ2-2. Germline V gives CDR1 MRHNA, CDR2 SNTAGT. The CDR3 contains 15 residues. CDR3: CASSDSTENTGELFF.

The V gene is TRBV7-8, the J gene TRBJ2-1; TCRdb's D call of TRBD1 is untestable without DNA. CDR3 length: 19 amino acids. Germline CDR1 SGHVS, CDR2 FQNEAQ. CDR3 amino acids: CASSPRRGDRGLRYNEQFF.

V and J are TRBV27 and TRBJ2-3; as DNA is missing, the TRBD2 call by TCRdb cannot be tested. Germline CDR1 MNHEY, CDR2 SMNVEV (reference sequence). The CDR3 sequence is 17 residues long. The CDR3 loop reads CASSFRLPGLGADTQYF.

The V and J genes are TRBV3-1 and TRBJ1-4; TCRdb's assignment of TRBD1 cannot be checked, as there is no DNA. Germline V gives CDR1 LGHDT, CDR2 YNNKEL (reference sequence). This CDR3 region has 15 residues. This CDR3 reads CASSQGGDSLEKLFF.

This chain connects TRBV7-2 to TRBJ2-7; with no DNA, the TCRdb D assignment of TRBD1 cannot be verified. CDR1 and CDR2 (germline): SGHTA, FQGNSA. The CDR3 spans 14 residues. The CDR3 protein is CASSFDRAAYEQYF.

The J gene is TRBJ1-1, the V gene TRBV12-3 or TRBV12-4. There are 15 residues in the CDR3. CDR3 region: CASSLGFRTNTEAFF.

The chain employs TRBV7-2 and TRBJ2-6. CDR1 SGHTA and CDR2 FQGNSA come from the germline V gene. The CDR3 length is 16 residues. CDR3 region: CASSITVVSGANVLTF.

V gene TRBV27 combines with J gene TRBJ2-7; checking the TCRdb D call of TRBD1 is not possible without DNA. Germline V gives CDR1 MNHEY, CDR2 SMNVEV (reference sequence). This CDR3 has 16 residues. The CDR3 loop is CASSLYPGVSAGEQYF.

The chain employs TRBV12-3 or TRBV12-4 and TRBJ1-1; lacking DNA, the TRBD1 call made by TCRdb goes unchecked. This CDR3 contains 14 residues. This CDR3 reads CASSPPVTNTEAFF.

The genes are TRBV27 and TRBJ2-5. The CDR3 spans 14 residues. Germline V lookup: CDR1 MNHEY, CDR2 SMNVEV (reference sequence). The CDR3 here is CASSFSSTQESQYF.

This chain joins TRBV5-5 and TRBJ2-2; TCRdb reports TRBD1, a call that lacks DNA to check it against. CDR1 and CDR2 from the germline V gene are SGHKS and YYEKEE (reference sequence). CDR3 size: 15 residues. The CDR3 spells CASSLGQGSTGELFF. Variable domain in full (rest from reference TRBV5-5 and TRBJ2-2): DAGVTQSPTHLIKTRGQQVTLRCSPISGHKSVSWYQQVLGQGPQFIFQYYEKEERGRGNFPDRFSARQFPNYSSELNVNALLLGDSALYLCASSLGQGSTGELFFGEGSRLTVL.

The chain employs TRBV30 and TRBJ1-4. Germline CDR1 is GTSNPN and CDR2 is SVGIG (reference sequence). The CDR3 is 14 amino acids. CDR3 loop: CAWSIPGTNEKLFF.